This is a list of T cell receptor beta chains from one sample in a study of blood T cell repertoires in COVID-19. Profiled with immunoSEQ multiplex PCR; TCRdb holds only in-frame clones, not every one. The sample has 98,000 or so clones, roughly 80% seen once. The sample consisted of peripheral blood. These receptors all stem from a man in his sixties with acute or convalescent COVID-19. Each CDR3 is given with its conserved first and last residue. D genes are given only for firm matches. Some rows have no size entry. The others give once, few or many, or a class for an expanded clone.

size	J	V	D	CDR3	DNA
-	TRBJ1-4	TRBV18	-	CASSPRSRGQGSPEKLFF	TGTGCCAGCTCACCAAGGTCGAGAGGTCAGGGGTCTCCTGAAAAACTGTTTTTT
-	TRBJ2-5	TRBV19	TRBD1	CASSPPGQGTRIDQYF	TGTGCCAGTAGTCCTCCGGGACAGGGTACGCGAATTGACCAGTACTTC
-	TRBJ1-5	TRBV18	-	CASSQGQPRSNQPQHF	TGTGCCAGCTCACAGGGACAACCCAGGAGCAATCAGCCCCAGCATTTT
-	TRBJ2-7	TRBV4-1	TRBD2	CASSQRLAGAHEQYF	TGCGCCAGCAGCCAGAGGCTAGCGGGAGCACACGAGCAGTACTTC
-	TRBJ2-5	TRBV2	TRBD1	CASSATASTGVGQETQYF	TGTGCCAGCAGTGCAACCGCCTCTACAGGGGTGGGCCAAGAGACCCAGTACTTC
-	TRBJ1-1	TRBV7-8	-	CASSPRGPRRMNTEAFF	TGTGCCAGCAGCCCAAGGGGCCCCAGACGGATGAACACTGAAGCTTTCTTT
-	TRBJ1-6	TRBV7-2	TRBD1	CASSFKTGGLGNSPLHF	TGTGCCAGCAGCTTCAAGACAGGGGGCTTGGGAAATTCACCCCTCCACTTT
-	TRBJ1-2	TRBV7-2	TRBD1	CASSFGQGSYGYTF	TGTGCCAGCAGCTTCGGACAGGGGTCTTATGGCTACACCTTC
-	TRBJ1-5	TRBV6-5	TRBD1	CASSPMTGDQPQHF	TGTGCCAGCAGCCCGATGACAGGGGACCAGCCCCAGCATTTT
-	TRBJ1-2	TRBV7-2	TRBD1	CASSMNPGQAPDGYTF	TGTGCCAGCAGCATGAACCCGGGACAGGCCCCTGATGGCTACACCTTC
-	TRBJ2-1	TRBV11-1	TRBD1	CASGQEYNEQFF	TGTGCCAGCGGACAGGAATACAATGAGCAGTTCTTC
-	TRBJ2-4	TRBV9	TRBD2	CASSVDGGAQSGQYF	TGTGCCAGCAGCGTAGACGGGGGGGCCCAAAGTGGTCAGTACTTC
-	TRBJ2-1	TRBV7-2	TRBD1	CASSRGGSYNEQFF	TGTGCCAGTTCAAGAGGGGGCTCTTACAATGAGCAGTTCTTC
-	TRBJ1-5	TRBV28	-	CASSWPGGSNQPQHF	TGTGCCAGCAGTTGGCCGGGGGGAAGCAATCAGCCCCAGCATTTT
few	TRBJ1-2	TRBV10-3	-	CAINLDSRYGYTF	TGTGCCATCAACCTGGACAGCCGCTATGGCTACACCTTC
-	TRBJ2-7	TRBV6-6	TRBD1	CASSFSAGRQGYEQYF	TGTGCCAGCAGTTTTTCAGCTGGAAGACAGGGCTACGAGCAGTACTTC
-	TRBJ2-3	TRBV3-1/TRBV3-2	TRBD2	CASRLAGLTDTQYF	TGTGCCAGCAGACTAGCGGGGCTCACAGATACGCAGTATTTT
once	TRBJ2-1	TRBV4-2	TRBD2	CASSQGSSGRQLYNEQFF	TGTGCCAGCAGCCAAGGGAGTAGCGGGAGACAACTTTACAATGAGCAGTTCTTC
few	TRBJ2-6	TRBV14	TRBD1	CASSPVPGQGSGANVLTF	TGTGCCAGCAGCCCAGTCCCGGGACAGGGATCCGGGGCCAACGTCCTGACTTTC
-	TRBJ1-1	TRBV7-8	-	CASSLVGGNTEAFF	TGTGCCAGCAGCTTAGTCGGGGGGAACACTGAAGCTTTCTTT
-	TRBJ2-3	TRBV6-2/TRBV6-3	TRBD2	CASSRTSGGTDTQYF	TGTGCCAGCAGCCGGACTAGCGGGGGCACAGATACGCAGTATTTT
-	TRBJ2-1	TRBV7-3	TRBD1	CASSLTGGMYEQFF	TGTGCCAGCAGCTTAACAGGGGGCATGTATGAGCAGTTCTTC
-	TRBJ1-1	TRBV9	-	CASSVVGEDTEAFF	TGTGCCAGCAGCGTAGTCGGGGAGGACACTGAAGCTTTCTTT
once	TRBJ1-5	TRBV6-5	TRBD1	CASSYPGTGDQPQHF	TGTGCCAGCAGTTACCCCGGGACAGGGGATCAGCCCCAGCATTTT
-	TRBJ1-2	TRBV6-6	TRBD1	CASSYAGTGYGYTF	TGTGCCAGCAGTTACGCCGGGACAGGGTATGGCTACACCTTC
-	TRBJ2-2	TRBV7-6	-	CASSLTGANTGELFF	TGTGCCAGCAGCTTGACAGGAGCTAACACCGGGGAGCTGTTTTTT
-	TRBJ1-5	TRBV3-1/TRBV3-2	-	CASSLRETNQPQHF	TGTGCCAGCAGCCTTCGGGAGACCAATCAGCCCCAGCATTTT
-	TRBJ2-7	TRBV6-5	-	CASNSPQGREQYF	TGTGCCAGCAACTCGCCCCAGGGGCGGGAGCAGTACTTC
-	TRBJ2-5	TRBV19	TRBD2	CASSVAGVEETQYF	TGTGCCAGTAGCGTAGCGGGGGTAGAAGAGACCCAGTACTTC
-	TRBJ2-5	TRBV29-1	TRBD2	CSARGGRASWETQYF	TGCAGCGCGAGGGGCGGGAGGGCAAGTTGGGAGACCCAGTACTTC
-	TRBJ1-5	TRBV6-6	TRBD1	CASKDRDNQPQHF	TGTGCCAGCAAGGACAGGGACAATCAGCCCCAGCATTTT
few	TRBJ2-1	TRBV7-2	-	CASSRSRTPANEQFF	TGTGCCAGCAGCCGGTCCCGGACTCCCGCTAATGAGCAGTTCTTC
-	TRBJ2-1	TRBV24-1	TRBD2	CATSDLGAGGRLEQFF	TGTGCCACCAGTGATTTAGGGGCGGGAGGACGACTAGAGCAGTTCTTC
-	TRBJ2-1	TRBV5-1	TRBD2	CASDVLPGLVSDEQFF	TGCGCCAGCGATGTCCTACCGGGACTAGTGAGCGATGAGCAGTTCTTC
-	TRBJ1-1	TRBV9	TRBD1	CASSVGPERDRWNTEAFF	TGTGCCAGCAGCGTAGGTCCAGAAAGGGACAGGTGGAACACTGAAGCTTTCTTT
-	TRBJ1-1	TRBV6-2/TRBV6-3	TRBD1	CASSYWTGEAFF	TGTGCCAGCAGTTACTGGACAGGGGAGGCTTTCTTT
once	TRBJ1-4	TRBV19	-	CASSRSGGPTNEKLFF	TGTGCCAGTAGCCGCAGCGGCGGACCTACTAATGAAAAACTGTTTTTT
-	TRBJ2-6	TRBV5-1	-	CASWGRGNAGANVLTF	TGCGCCAGCTGGGGCAGGGGAAACGCTGGGGCCAACGTCCTGACTTTC
-	TRBJ2-7	TRBV28	-	CASSTASYEQYF	TGTGCCAGCAGTACAGCCTCCTACGAGCAGTACTTC
-	TRBJ2-5	TRBV6-1	TRBD1	CASSETGQLRETQYF	TGTGCCAGCAGTGAAACGGGACAGCTAAGGGAGACCCAGTACTTC
-	TRBJ1-1	TRBV7-2	-	CASSPRGGVVQAFF	TGTGCCAGCAGCCCTCGGGGCGGGGTCGTTCAGGCTTTCTTT
-	TRBJ2-5	TRBV7-3	-	CASSGGTDGQETQYF	TGTGCCAGCAGCGGGGGGACGGATGGGCAAGAGACCCAGTACTTC
once	TRBJ2-1	TRBV3-1/TRBV3-2	TRBD2	CASSPRLGLAGGESYNEQFF	TGTGCCAGCAGCCCACGCCTGGGGCTAGCGGGGGGTGAATCCTACAATGAGCAGTTCTTC
once	TRBJ1-1	TRBV24-1	-	CATTPDRLNTEAFF	TGTGCCACCACACCCGACAGGTTGAACACTGAAGCTTTCTTT
few	TRBJ2-1	TRBV4-2	TRBD2	CASSQTSGGHNEQFF	TGTGCCAGCAGCCAAACTAGCGGGGGCCACAATGAGCAGTTCTTC
few	TRBJ2-1	TRBV5-1	TRBD1	CASSPPGQPSSYNEQFF	TGCGCCAGCAGCCCCCCGGGACAGCCGAGCTCCTACAATGAGCAGTTCTTC
-	TRBJ1-1	TRBV9	-	CASSVWGGLNTEAFF	TGTGCCAGCAGCGTATGGGGAGGATTGAACACTGAAGCTTTCTTT
few	TRBJ2-7	TRBV30	TRBD2	CAWRWGGSYEQYF	TGTGCCTGGAGATGGGGGGGTTCCTACGAGCAGTACTTC
-	TRBJ1-3	TRBV6-5	-	CASSYSNSGNTIYF	TGTGCCAGCAGTTACTCGAACAGTGGAAACACCATATATTTT
-	TRBJ1-2	TRBV7-2	TRBD1	CASSFGQGDGYTF	TGTGCCAGCAGCTTCGGACAGGGAGATGGCTACACCTTC
-	TRBJ2-7	TRBV7-2	TRBD1	CASKPGQGGREQYF	TGTGCCAGCAAACCGGGACAGGGAGGAAGGGAGCAGTACTTC
-	TRBJ2-5	TRBV11-3	-	CASSLDSAAGVETQYF	TGTGCCAGCAGCTTAGATAGCGCGGCAGGGGTGGAGACCCAGTACTTC
-	TRBJ2-1	TRBV3-1/TRBV3-2	TRBD1	CASSPTGDRGYNEQFF	TGTGCCAGCAGCCCTACCGGGGACAGGGGCTACAATGAGCAGTTCTTC